What follows are 11 T cell receptor beta chains derived from one specimen sequenced in a study of cytomegalovirus exposure and HLA in healthy donors. 13 Jbeta primers and 60 Vbeta primers were used for the PCR. Method: immunoSEQ multiplex PCR; TCRdb's copy keeps in-frame clones and lacks some. This table has 100,000 to 150,000 clones, 77% appearing once. The sample was PBMCs. All receptors come from a woman in her thirties or forties in good health and CMV-seropositive.

The rearrangement uses TRBV21-1 and TRBJ2-2; the D segment call TRBD1 is taken from the table without a DNA check. TRBV21-1 is a documented pseudogene. This CDR3 contains 16 residues. CDR3 in DNA: TGTGCCAGCAGCAGGTTGACAGGGGAATACACCGGGGAGCTGTTTTTT. Amino acids: CASSRLTGEYTGELFF.

The chain recombines TRBV18 with TRBJ2-7; 9 bases are shared with TRBD1. V lost 6 bases and J lost 5; bases outside the gene matches: 11. CDR3 length: 15 residues. CDR1 and CDR2 from the germline V gene are KGHSH and LQKENI. CDR3 bases: TGTGCCAGCTCCCTCGGGACAGGGTGGAGAGACGAGCAGTACTTC. Translated: CASSLGTGWRDEQYF.

This rearrangement joins TRBV7-8 to TRBJ2-1; D possibly corresponds to TRBD1 (6 bases). The V gene lost 4 bases and the J gene lost 9 bases, with 13 bases spanning the gap. The CDR3 is 13 residues long. Germline lookup yields CDR1 SGHVS and CDR2 FQNEAQ. The CDR3 loop reads CASSSDRIGEQFF. In DNA form, the CDR3 reads TGTGCCAGCAGCTCCGACAGGATAGGTGAGCAGTTCTTC. Based on the CDR3 plus reference TRBV7-8 and TRBJ2-1, the full variable domain is GAGVSQSPRYKVAKRGQDVALRCDPISGHVSLFWYQQALGQGPEFLTYFQNEAQLDKSGLPSDRFFAERPEGSVSTLKIQRTQQEDSAVYLCASSSDRIGEQFFGPGTRLTVL.

The chain uses TRBV6-5 and TRBJ2-3; TRBD1 aligns across 7 bases. CDR3 length: 14 amino acids. J gave up 2 bases and V 6 bases, and 5 bases lay outside the gene matches. CDR1 is MNHEY and CDR2 is SVGAGI in the germline V gene. In nucleotides, the CDR3 is TGTGCCAGCAGCTCGGGACAGCACACAGATACGCAGTATTTT. Translating it yields CASSSGQHTDTQYF.

J is TRBJ2-1 and V is TRBV11-2, with 9 bases fitting TRBD2. V shed 1 base, J shed 8 bases, and the junction held 6 bases outside the gene matches. The CDR3 extends over 15 amino acids. Germline CDR1 and CDR2: SGHAT and FQNNGV. CDR3 coding DNA: TGTGCCAGCAGCTTAGCGGGCGGGAGGGTCGATGAGCAGTTCTTC. Protein sequence: CASSLAGGRVDEQFF.

This chain connects TRBV15 to TRBJ1-4; D is unclear. Trimming cost V 0 bases and J 4 bases, with 6 bases left between them. The CDR3 has 14 residues. The germline V gene encodes CDR1 LNHNV and CDR2 YYDKDF (reference sequence). The CDR3 reads CATSRDNSNEKLFF. Written as DNA, the CDR3 is TGTGCCACCAGCAGAGATAACAGTAATGAAAAACTGTTTTTT.

V gene TRBV5-1 combines with J gene TRBJ2-5; 8 nucleotides line up with TRBD2. The last part of the DNA fits TRBJ2-7 better; the J call may be wrong. Germline CDR1 reads SGHRS; CDR2 reads YFSETQ. CDR3 length equals 14 residues. The CDR3 loop reads CASSLVGGVNEQYF. Written as DNA, the CDR3 is TGCGCCAGCAGCTTGGTCGGGGGGGTTAACGAGCAGTACTTC.

This rearrangement joins TRBV4-1 to TRBJ1-2, with 9 bases lining up with TRBD1. This CDR3 has 16 amino acids. Per germline, CDR1 MGHRA and CDR2 YSYEKL. After removal of 5 bases from V and 2 bases from J, the junction contained 9 bases not matched to a gene. The CDR3 reads CASSWDRVSRNYGYTF. The DNA for the CDR3 is TGCGCCAGCAGCTGGGACAGGGTTAGTAGGAACTATGGCTACACCTTC.

The V gene is TRBV10-3, the J gene TRBJ2-7; TRBD2 aligns across 11 bases. The CDR3 has 14 amino acids. Germline lookup yields CDR1 ENHRY and CDR2 SYGVKD. The V segment lost 10 bases and the J segment 2 bases; nucleotides outside the gene matches: 7. The CDR3 coding sequence is TGTGCCACCGCGGGACTAGCGGCACCCTACGAGCAGTACTTC. It translates to CATAGLAAPYEQYF.

This chain connects TRBV7-2 to TRBJ1-1; D not certain. Trimming cost V 2 bases and J 2 bases, with 6 bases left between them. This CDR3 spans 13 amino acids. Looked up from germline, CDR1 is SGHTA and CDR2 is FQGNSA. This CDR3 is CASSLHSNTEAFF. As DNA, the CDR3 is TGTGCCAGCAGCTTACACTCCAACACTGAAGCTTTCTTT.

V is TRBV15 and J is TRBJ1-3; no reliable D call. The V gene lost 0 bases and the J gene lost 2 bases, with 5 bases spanning the gap. CDR3 size: 14 residues. Per the germline V gene, CDR1 is LNHNV and CDR2 is YYDKDF (reference sequence). CDR3 amino acids: CATSREAPGNTIYF. The DNA of the CDR3 is TGTGCCACCAGCAGAGAGGCTCCTGGAAACACCATATATTTT.